This T cell receptor beta chain was identified in a study of T-cell reconstitution after alpha-beta-depleted transplantation in children. The CDR3 loop spans 13 amino acids. Between the trimmed V and J ends, which lost 6 bases and 4 bases, there was a span of 10 bases. Looked up from germline, CDR1 is ENHRY and CDR2 is SYGVKD. This clonotype was seen at least ten times. Its antigen is unknown. TCRbeta library construction was performed incorporating unique molecular identifiers. Via MiXCR, TCRdb re-called the PCR reads, giving one row per CDR3 protein. The sample includes hundreds of thousands of distinct CDR3 sequences, around 13% of them seen just once. Study-wide results and caveats: Recipient T cells and thymic progenitors that survived were the source of the high TCRbeta diversity seen at day 60 in some patients. By about two months after transplant, alpha-beta T cells reportedly arose from several hundred graft clones that had expanded. T-cell numbers and diversity one year post-transplant derived largely from freshly generated T cells.

This specimen consisted of PBMCs, obtained before TCRalphabeta/CD19-depleted stem cell transplant. The clonotype was recovered from a girl between 2 and 10 years old with congenital amegakaryocytic thrombocytopenia, due to receive a stem cell transplant. V is TRBV10-3 and J is TRBJ1-5; D ambiguous. DNA for the CDR3: TGTGCCATCAGGGATCGGCAGAATCAGCCCCAGCATTTT. It is translated as CAIRDRQNQPQHF.